The clone carrying this T cell receptor beta chain was observed many times. The antigen remains undetermined. Ophthalmopathy patients had Clinical Activity Score at least 3, NOSPECS grade at least 4, duration under 3 months. Researchers amplified the TCR beta CDR3 regions from RNA transcripts. First-round RT-PCR targeting the TCR CDR3 was performed with the HTBI primer set. TCRdb re-called the multiplex PCR reads with MiXCR, one entry per CDR3 protein. Among 700,000 or so distinct CDR3 sequences listed, around 13% were seen once. This sample was included in a study of T cells in Graves' hyperthyroidism and ophthalmopathy. Study-wide points: Expanded thyroid clonotypes (above 0.001) were mostly also found in blood. In validation, the model predicted ophthalmopathy. These predictions came a median about 6.5 months before onset.

V lost 6 bases, J lost 0 bases, and 9 bases stayed unmatched. The CDR3 consists of 16 residues. The sample comprised blood. The V and J genes are TRBV12-3 or TRBV12-4 and TRBJ1-1; 8 bases align to TRBD1. The TCR sequence derives from a woman between 45 and 65 years old with Graves' ophthalmopathy. CDR3 bases: TGTGCCAGCAGCCGCGAAAGGACAGGGATGAACACTGAAGCTTTCTTT. Its protein product is CASSRERTGMNTEAFF.